This T cell receptor (beta chain) came from a study of identical twins' blood T cells. Study-wide context: Some twelve libraries, six alpha and six beta, gave 50 million to 55 million reads. The study, taken as a whole, reports: Mainly, cloneset size products determined shared clonotypes, twins included. Shared environment remains a possible cause of twin similarity.

TCRdb reprocessed the 5' RACE reads with MiXCR, giving one entry per CDR3 protein. The profile covers 350,000 to 400,000 distinct CDR3 sequences, with over 25% appearing a single time and roughly 5.5% taken by the ten largest. Germline V gene sequence: CDR1 KGHSH, CDR2 LQKENI. The V end lost 4 bases, the J end lost 3 bases, and 7 bases lay between the germline ends. The CDR3 covers 12 residues. Points on this clonotype: Its antigen is currently unknown.

The chain recombines TRBV18 with TRBJ2-7; D is uncertain. Sequencing was performed on PBMCs. The TCR was taken from a woman aged 18 to 55 in good health. This CDR3 reads CASSLNDYEQYF. Written as DNA, the CDR3 is TGTGCCAGCTCACTAAACGACTACGAGCAGTACTTC.